The sample holds a few counts of the clone carrying this T cell receptor beta chain. Antigen specificity is unknown. This sample is drawn from a study of cytomegalovirus exposure and HLA in healthy donors. The study, taken as a whole, reports: The study found most TCR sequences rare, yet found some public TCRs in many donors.

Though nominally healthy at sampling, donors likely had unrecorded immune exposures. The PCR ran on 60 Vbeta and 13 Jbeta primers. Method: immunoSEQ multiplex PCR; TCRdb's copy keeps in-frame clones and lacks some. The table has about 120,000 clones, 9.5% seen once. This TCR derives from a man aged 25-45 years in good health and CMV-seronegative. Sequences were obtained from PBMCs.

The DNA of the CDR3 is TGCAGCGTTGGTCTAGCGGGGGGGCCGGGTGAGCAGTTCTTC. Protein sequence: CSVGLAGGPGEQFF. V is TRBV29-1 and J is TRBJ2-1, with 12 bases fitting TRBD2. Trimming removed 4 bases from V and 9 bases from J; junction bases left unmatched: 7. Germline V gene sequence: CDR1 SQVTM, CDR2 ANQGSEA. The CDR3 is 14 residues long.